This TCR beta chain was retrieved from a study of T cell repertoires in cytomegalovirus infection. Study at large: As its CMV epitopes, the study selected recently identified HLA-C-restricted and well-studied HLA-B-restricted targets.

The CDR3 is 14 residues long. CDR1 is LNHDA, CDR2 SQIVND, per germline (reference sequence). V was trimmed by 2 bases and J by 2 bases, leaving 9 bases between them. TCRdb independently ran MiXCR on the reads; one entry per CDR3 protein. The sample records roughly 920,000 distinct CDR3 sequences, approximately 32% being singletons. As for this clonotype: Its specificity is unknown.

The chain is built from TRBV19 and TRBJ1-1; D ambiguous. The source material was cultured CD8+ T cells from PBMCs, sampled from culture after CMV antigen stimulation. This receptor was identified in a human donor in good health (CMV status not recorded). Some clones in this sample may be carry-over from other donors' samples. CDR3 sequence (DNA): TGTGCCAGTAGTATATTACCCCCAAACACTGAAGCTTTCTTT. This gives the protein CASSILPPNTEAFF.